Shown below are 2 T cell receptor beta chains from a single sample sequenced in a study of blood T cell repertoires in COVID-19. Assay: immunoSEQ multiplex PCR; the TCRdb copy retains only in-frame clones and omits some. The sample contains over 400,000 clones, around 90% of which appear only once. The sequencing input was peripheral blood. These TCRs come from a woman in her forties or fifties with COVID-19, enrolled during active disease.

The rearrangement links TRBV2 to TRBJ2-6; no clear D. The CDR3 length is 17 residues. The V and J ends lost 11 bases and 0 bases respectively, with 20 bases between them. Looked up from germline, CDR1 is SNHLY and CDR2 is FYNNEI. CDR3: CAGQKTFWNSGANVLTF. The CDR3 DNA reads TGTGCCGGTCAAAAGACATTTTGGAACTCTGGGGCCAACGTCCTGACTTTC.

This clone was observed a single time. The rearrangement joins TRBV3-1 (or the pseudogene TRBV3-2) to TRBJ2-7; no reliable D call. Germline loops: CDR1 LGHDT, CDR2 YNNKEL (reference sequence). Between the trimmed V and J ends, which lost 4 bases and 6 bases, there was a span of 16 bases. The CDR3 length is 14 residues. The DNA for the CDR3 is TGTGCCAGCAGCCGCCGAGAAGACCGCGGCGAGCAGTACTTC. This translates into CASSRREDRGEQYF.